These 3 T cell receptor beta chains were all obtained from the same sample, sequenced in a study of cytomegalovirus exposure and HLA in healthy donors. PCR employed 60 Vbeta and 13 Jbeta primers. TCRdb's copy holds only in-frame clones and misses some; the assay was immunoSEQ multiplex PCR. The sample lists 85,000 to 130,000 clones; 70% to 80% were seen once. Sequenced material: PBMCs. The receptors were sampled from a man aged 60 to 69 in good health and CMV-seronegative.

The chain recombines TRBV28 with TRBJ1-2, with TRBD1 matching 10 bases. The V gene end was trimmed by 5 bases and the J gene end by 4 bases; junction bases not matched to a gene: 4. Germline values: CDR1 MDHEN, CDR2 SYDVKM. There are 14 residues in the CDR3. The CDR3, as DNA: TGTGCCAGCAGTAGACAGGGGGCGACCTATGGCTACACCTTC. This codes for CASSRQGATYGYTF.

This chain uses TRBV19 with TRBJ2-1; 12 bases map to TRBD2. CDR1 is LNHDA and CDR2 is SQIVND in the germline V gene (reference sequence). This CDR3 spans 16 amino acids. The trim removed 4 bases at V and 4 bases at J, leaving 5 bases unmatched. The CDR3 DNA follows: TGTGCCAGTAGTACGTTGACTAGCGGGGGATACAATGAGCAGTTCTTC. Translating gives CASSTLTSGGYNEQFF.

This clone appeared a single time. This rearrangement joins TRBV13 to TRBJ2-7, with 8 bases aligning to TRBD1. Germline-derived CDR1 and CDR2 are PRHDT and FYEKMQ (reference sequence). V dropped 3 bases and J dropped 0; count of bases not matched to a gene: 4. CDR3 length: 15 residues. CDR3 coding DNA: TGTGCCAGCAGCTTCGGACAGGGTCCCTCCTACGAGCAGTACGTC. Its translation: CASSFGQGPSYEQYV.